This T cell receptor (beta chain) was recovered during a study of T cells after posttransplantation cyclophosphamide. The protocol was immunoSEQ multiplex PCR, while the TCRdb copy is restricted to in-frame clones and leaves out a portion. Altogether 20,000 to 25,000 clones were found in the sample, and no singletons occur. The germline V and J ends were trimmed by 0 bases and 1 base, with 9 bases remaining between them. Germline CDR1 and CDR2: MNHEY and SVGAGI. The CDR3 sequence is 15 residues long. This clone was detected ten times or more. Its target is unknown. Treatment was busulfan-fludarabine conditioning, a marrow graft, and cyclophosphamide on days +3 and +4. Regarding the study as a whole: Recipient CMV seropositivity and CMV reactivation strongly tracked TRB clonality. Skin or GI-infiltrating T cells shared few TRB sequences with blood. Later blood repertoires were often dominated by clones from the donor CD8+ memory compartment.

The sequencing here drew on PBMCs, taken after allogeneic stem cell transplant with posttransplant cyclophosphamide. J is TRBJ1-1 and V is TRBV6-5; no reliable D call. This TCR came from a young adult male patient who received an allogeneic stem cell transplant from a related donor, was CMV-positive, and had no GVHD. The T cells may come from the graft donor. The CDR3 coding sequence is TGTGCCAGCAGTTACTCGCGGGCGGGGAACACTGAAGCTTTCTTT. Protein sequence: CASSYSRAGNTEAFF.